This paragraph covers one T cell receptor (beta chain) sequence. Its antigen is not identified. The data belong to a study of shared clonotypes between healthy human individuals. Under the authors' procedure: Filtering differed since immunoSEQ provided only junctions, with no quality scores. Assay: immunoSEQ multiplex PCR; the TCRdb copy retains only in-frame clones and omits some. The DNA was the basis for D and trimming; V, J and clone size are from that table. Of under 1,100,000 clones in the sample, under 80% were seen once. Overall study results and limits: Among donors, clonotype sharing was expected to be affected by sequencing depth. Depth was large, yet rarefaction showed that sorted-subset sequencing was incomplete.

Germline V lookup: CDR1 GTSNPN, CDR2 SVGIG (reference sequence). V was pared by 5 bases and J by 5 bases, with 12 bases between. The CDR3 runs to 12 residues. Input material: memory CD4+ T cells sorted from blood. As for subset: CD45RA-negative fraction. This clonotype originated in a man aged 18 to 30 in good health. This chain connects TRBV30 to TRBJ1-1; D is possibly TRBD1 (5 bases). The CDR3, as DNA: TGTGCCTGGGAGGGGACGGGTACTGAAGCTTTCTTT. As protein: CAWEGTGTEAFF.